Below are 20 T cell receptor beta chains sequenced from a single sample in a study of blood T cells in healthy people across ages. Alongside a J-beta primer mix, a sample-barcoded 5' primer served in a second PCR lasting roughly 7 to 11 cycles. One entry per CDR3 protein results from TCRdb running MiXCR on the 5' RACE reads. The table lists over 600,000 distinct CDR3 sequences, around 41% of them singletons. Sequencing was carried out using blood. The receptors shown here come from a man at least 80 years old in good health.

This clonotype has a count of ten or more. The chain uses TRBV7-3 and TRBJ1-1; D unresolved. The CDR3 spans 15 residues. CDR1 and CDR2 from the germline V gene are SGHTA and FQGTGA. Trimming left V 5 bases short and J 0 bases short, with 13 bases between. CDR3 loop: CASSPFVAMNTEAFF. The CDR3 DNA is TGTGCCAGCAGCCCCTTTGTGGCGATGAACACTGAAGCTTTCTTT. The full variable domain, with the rest looked up from reference TRBV7-3 and TRBJ1-1, is GAGVSQTPSNKVTEKGKYVELRCDPISGHTALYWYRQSLGQGPEFLIYFQGTGAADDSGLPNDRFFAVRPEGSVSTLKIQRTERGDSAVYLCASSPFVAMNTEAFFGQGTRLTVV.

This clonotype was picked up many times. The chain uses TRBV14 and TRBJ2-3; 9 nucleotides line up with TRBD2. The CDR3 runs 16 residues. V trimming: 4 bases; J trimming: 3 bases; junction bases outside the gene matches: 8. Germline loops: CDR1 SGHDN, CDR2 FVKESK. CDR3 sequence reads: CASSRSWLAGTDTQYF. The CDR3 DNA sequence: TGTGCCAGCAGCCGAAGCTGGCTAGCGGGAACAGATACGCAGTATTTT.

This clonotype has just a few counts. The CDR3 is CSARDASGRAGYNEQFF. CDR3 coding DNA: TGCAGTGCTAGAGACGCTAGCGGGAGGGCCGGCTACAATGAGCAGTTCTTC. The chain couples TRBV20-1 to TRBJ2-1; 12 bases map to TRBD2. The CDR3 extends over 17 amino acids. The ends lost 0 bases at V and 3 bases at J; junction bases unmatched: 6. CDR1 and CDR2 from the germline V gene are DFQATT and SNEGSKA (reference sequence).

Turning to this clonotype: Germline and junction disagree at one end, which may indicate a read error. The rearrangement uses TRBV2 and TRBJ1-1; D remains ambiguous. The germline V gene has CDR1 SNHLY and CDR2 FYNNEI. The CDR3 totals 15 residues. The CDR3, as DNA: TGTGCCGGCAGTGGAGGACGGACGGGGAACACTGAAGCTTTCTTT. Translation gives CAGSGGRTGNTEAFF.

The CDR3 DNA reads TGTGCCAGCAGTTTATGTCCGGGCACAGATACGCAGTATTTT. Translating gives CASSLCPGTDTQYF. V usage is TRBV27 and J usage is TRBJ2-3; no firm D call. Looked up from germline, CDR1 is MNHEY and CDR2 is SMNVEV (reference sequence). The CDR3 spans 14 residues. V was shortened by 1 base and J by 1 base, with 6 bases between the two germline ends.

This clonotype was observed a handful of times. This chain links TRBV20-1 with TRBJ1-2; perhaps TRBD1 as D (5 bases). The germline V gene has CDR1 DFQATT and CDR2 SNEGSKA (reference sequence). The CDR3 covers 13 residues. Trimming took off 6 bases at V and 4 bases at J, with 15 bases between the two ends. This CDR3 is CSASQGVLYGYTF. The CDR3 region has the DNA TGCAGTGCCAGCCAGGGAGTCCTCTATGGCTACACCTTC.

A note on this clonotype: A read error may account for a junction end that differs from germline. The rearrangement links TRBV6-5 to TRBJ2-1, with 11 nucleotides matching TRBD2. The CDR3 is 15 amino acids. Germline lookup yields CDR1 MNHEY and CDR2 SVGAGI. The CDR3 DNA reads TGTGTCAGCAGACGACTAGCGGGACTATACAATGAGCAGTTCTTC. Residues: CVSRRLAGLYNEQFF.

The chain joins TRBV6-4 to TRBJ1-5; D uncertain. CDR3 size: 16 residues. Germline loops: CDR1 MRHNA, CDR2 SNTAGT. The V gene lost 0 bases and the J gene lost 0 bases, with 9 bases spanning the gap. CDR3 nucleotides: TGTGCCAGCAGTGACTCGAACATTCATAGCAATCAGCCCCAGCATTTT. This codes for CASSDSNIHSNQPQHF.

The V call is TRBV20-1, the J call TRBJ2-7; 7 nucleotides line up with TRBD1. This CDR3 has 16 amino acids. Germline CDR1 is DFQATT and CDR2 is SNEGSKA (reference sequence). V trimming: 0 bases; J trimming: 7 bases; junction bases outside the gene matches: 15. CDR3 bases: TGCAGTGCTAGAGATGCCGGGACAGCACTTCTTGGGGAGCAGTACTTC. Translating it yields CSARDAGTALLGEQYF.

This clonotype was detected a few times. The V and J genes are TRBV30 and TRBJ2-3; TRBD1 is a possible D gene (5 bases). In germline, CDR1 is GTSNPN, CDR2 SVGIG (reference sequence). V was trimmed by 2 bases and J by 3 bases, leaving 9 bases between them. The CDR3 consists of 13 residues. The CDR3 DNA follows: TGTGCCTGGAGTCAGGGAACTACAGATACGCAGTATTTT. Translated, it gives CAWSQGTTDTQYF.

This clonotype was picked up one time. The rearrangement uses TRBV28 and TRBJ1-5; 7 bases fit TRBD1. Looked up from germline, CDR1 is MDHEN and CDR2 is SYDVKM. V shed 6 bases and J 1 base; nucleotides not matched to a gene: 6. The CDR3 spans 15 residues. CDR3 region: CASSPPDRSNQPQHF. The CDR3 DNA follows: TGTGCCAGCAGCCCGCCGGACAGGAGCAATCAGCCCCAGCATTTT.

This clonotype was counted a few times. V usage is TRBV10-3 and J usage is TRBJ2-3; maybe TRBD2 (5 bases). The V end was cut by 7 bases, the J end by 3 bases, with 11 bases between. The length of the CDR3 is 13 residues. Germline values: CDR1 ENHRY, CDR2 SYGVKD. CDR3: CAIKRDITDTQYF. As DNA, the CDR3 is TGTGCCATCAAACGGGATATAACAGATACGCAGTATTTT.

A few counts support this clonotype. The chain couples TRBV12-3 or TRBV12-4 to TRBJ1-1; D remains ambiguous. V lost 2 bases, J lost 8 bases, and 15 bases lay in between. The CDR3 totals 14 residues. CDR3 protein: CASSLKGRTGEAFF. CDR3 DNA: TGTGCCAGCAGTTTAAAAGGAAGGACGGGAGAAGCTTTCTTT.

This chain joins TRBV11-2 and TRBJ2-7, with D unresolved. The assigned J gene may be wrong: the sequence end matches TRBJ2-5 better. CDR3 length: 14 amino acids. CDR1 SGHAT and CDR2 FQNNGV come from the germline V gene. CDR3 region: CASSFAARQETQYF. The CDR3 bases are TGTGCCAGCAGCTTTGCGGCCCGTCAAGAGACCCAGTACTTC.

The chain links TRBV13 to TRBJ2-5; D is perhaps TRBD1 or TRBD2 (5 bases each). From germline, CDR1 is PRHDT and CDR2 FYEKMQ (reference sequence). The CDR3 consists of 14 residues. V lost 7 bases to trimming and J lost 1 base, with 13 bases between them. Here the CDR3 DNA reads TGTGCCAGCAACCTGGGGACCCCCCAAGAGACCCAGTACTTC. Amino acid sequence: CASNLGTPQETQYF.

V and J are TRBV10-2 and TRBJ1-5; 7 bases are a match to TRBD1. CDR3 size: 17 residues. Germline V gene lookup returns CDR1 WSHSY and CDR2 SAAADI. V dropped 2 bases and J dropped 3; count of bases not matched to a gene: 10. CDR3 sequence: CASSESLRTGYNQPQHF. In nucleotides, the CDR3 is TGCGCCAGCAGTGAGAGCTTAAGGACAGGCTACAATCAGCCCCAGCATTTT.

The CDR3 sequence: CASSQDSRQTYEQYF. The DNA for the CDR3 is TGCGCCAGCAGCCAAGATTCAAGACAGACCTACGAGCAGTACTTC. V and J are TRBV4-1 and TRBJ2-7; TRBD1 might be the D (5 bases). From germline, CDR1 is MGHRA and CDR2 YSYEKL. The CDR3 loop spans 15 amino acids. Trimming took off 0 bases at V and 2 bases at J, with 11 bases between the two ends.

This clonotype was seen a handful of times. The chain is built from TRBV7-2 and TRBJ2-7, with D perhaps matching TRBD2 (6 bases). Germline CDR1 is SGHTA and CDR2 is FQGNSA. This CDR3 has 16 residues. V was trimmed by 4 bases and J by 1 base, leaving 17 bases between them. The CDR3 region is CASSSNRGSRSYEQYF. The CDR3 coding sequence is TGTGCCAGCAGCTCTAACCGGGGGTCCCGGTCCTACGAGCAGTACTTC.

This chain joins TRBV20-1 and TRBJ1-1; unclear D gene. The CDR3 runs 14 residues. Trimming cost V 4 bases and J 0 bases, with 12 bases left between them. In germline, CDR1 is DFQATT, CDR2 SNEGSKA (reference sequence). CDR3 loop: CSATPGGMNTEAFF. The CDR3 bases are TGCAGTGCTACCCCGGGAGGCATGAACACTGAAGCTTTCTTT.

J is TRBJ2-3 and V is TRBV4-1; 13 positions match TRBD2. V shed 4 bases, J shed 4 bases, and the junction held 11 bases outside the gene matches. Germline V gene data show CDR1 as MGHRA and CDR2 as YSYEKL. The CDR3 is 18 amino acids. CDR3 in amino acids: CASSRQIWTSGSADTQYF. The CDR3 DNA sequence: TGCGCCAGCAGCCGACAGATTTGGACTAGCGGGAGCGCAGATACGCAGTATTTT.